A single sample gave rise to the 21 T cell receptor beta chains below, sequenced in a study of T cells in localized non-small cell lung cancer. Libraries were prepared by immunoSEQ multiplex PCR; TCRdb keeps only in-frame clonotypes and omits some of them. This table holds 30,000 or so clones, about 88% found once. This specimen was peripheral blood, taken before any cancer treatment. The receptors were gathered from a woman aged 40-69 years with stage I lung adenocarcinoma.

The chain couples TRBV9 to TRBJ2-5, with TRBD1 identical over 8 bases. CDR1 is SGDLS, CDR2 YYNGEE, per germline. The CDR3 contains 18 residues. V gave up 0 bases and J gave up 5 bases; unmatched junction bases: 15. The CDR3 reads CASSVAPQGQAVWETQYF. The DNA for the CDR3 is TGTGCCAGCAGCGTAGCCCCTCAGGGACAGGCGGTGTGGGAGACCCAGTACTTC.

The chain employs TRBV11-2 and TRBJ2-7; 7 nucleotides align to TRBD2. This CDR3 is 14 amino acids long. Germline CDR1 SGHAT, CDR2 FQNNGV. V was clipped by 4 bases and J by 0 bases; unmatched bases: 3. As DNA, the CDR3 is TGTGCCAGCAGCTCCGGCGGGAGCTCCTACGAGCAGTACTTC. Its translation: CASSSGGSSYEQYF.

CDR3 DNA sequence: TGTGCCAGCAGTTTCAACAGGCTGGGGTACGAGCAGTACTTC. Its translation is CASSFNRLGYEQYF. V and J are TRBV27 and TRBJ2-7, with D tentatively TRBD1 (5 bases). From germline, CDR1 is MNHEY and CDR2 SMNVEV (reference sequence). Trimming stripped 3 bases from V and 4 bases from J, with 13 bases between. CDR3 length: 14 amino acids.

This clone showed up just once. V usage is TRBV18 and J usage is TRBJ2-3; D ambiguous. Germline V gene lookup returns CDR1 KGHSH and CDR2 LQKENI. The CDR3 extends over 13 amino acids. Trimming removed 2 bases from V and 5 bases from J, with 8 bases in between. The CDR3 here is CASSPTNGDTQYF. The CDR3 DNA is TGTGCCAGCTCACCAACCAATGGAGATACGCAGTATTTT.

The chain has TRBV6-6 and TRBJ2-1; D call uncertain. The CDR3 consists of 11 residues. V was shortened by 0 bases and J by 9 bases, with 3 bases between the two germline ends. Germline V lookup: CDR1 MNHNY, CDR2 SVGAGI (reference sequence). The chain's CDR3 is CASSYSSEQFF. The CDR3 nucleotides are TGTGCCAGCAGTTACTCGTCTGAGCAGTTCTTC.

The chain couples TRBV6-6 to TRBJ1-6; 9 positions match TRBD1. Trimming removed 6 bases from V and 11 bases from J; junction bases left unmatched: 8. The germline V gene has CDR1 MNHNY and CDR2 SVGAGI (reference sequence). The CDR3 consists of 14 residues. The CDR3 region is CASSLQGANTPLHF. DNA of the CDR3: TGTGCCAGCAGCCTACAGGGGGCGAATACACCCCTCCACTTT.

J is TRBJ1-6 and V is TRBV2, with D perhaps matching TRBD1 (5 bases). Germline V gives CDR1 SNHLY, CDR2 FYNNEI. The CDR3 has 15 amino acids. The V and J ends lost 0 bases and 6 bases respectively, with 9 bases between them. CDR3 amino acids: CASSEAGRPNSPLHF. CDR3 nucleotides: TGTGCCAGCAGTGAAGCGGGACGGCCTAATTCACCCCTCCACTTT.

J is TRBJ2-1 and V is TRBV19, with D perhaps matching TRBD2 (7 bases). V lost 5 bases to trimming and J lost 3 bases, with 11 bases between them. The CDR3 consists of 14 residues. Germline values: CDR1 LNHDA, CDR2 SQIVND (reference sequence). CDR3 sequence: CASSPGGYYNEQFF. CDR3 nucleotide sequence: TGTGCCAGTAGTCCGGGGGGCTACTACAATGAGCAGTTCTTC.

The table lists this clone with a few counts. The chain employs TRBV7-8 and TRBJ2-2, with D perhaps TRBD1 (6 bases). Trimming left V 4 bases short and J 7 bases short, with 10 bases between. The CDR3 runs to 13 residues. Germline V lookup: CDR1 SGHVS, CDR2 FQNEAQ. The CDR3 nucleotides are TGTGCCAGCAGCTCACAGGGAATCGGGGAGCTGTTTTTT. Residues: CASSSQGIGELFF.

CDR3 in amino acids: CASSLGAAGDSYEQYF. The CDR3, as DNA: TGTGCCAGCAGCTTGGGTGCAGCGGGAGACTCCTACGAGCAGTACTTC. The chain is built from TRBV5-4 and TRBJ2-7, with TRBD2 identical over 8 bases. There are 16 residues in the CDR3. Per germline, CDR1 SGHNT and CDR2 YYREEE (reference sequence). With 0 bases clipped from V and 0 bases from J, the junction kept 5 bases outside the gene matches.

This chain uses TRBV10-3 with TRBJ1-2, with a weak D call TRBD1 (6 bases). The CDR3 is 13 amino acids. Germline V gene sequence: CDR1 ENHRY, CDR2 SYGVKD. V dropped 4 bases and J dropped 3 bases, with 9 bases sitting between them. The CDR3 loop is CAISVAGDYGYTF. CDR3 coding DNA: TGTGCCATCAGTGTGGCAGGGGACTATGGCTACACCTTC.

The chain couples TRBV9 to TRBJ2-5, with D uncertain. This CDR3 has 14 residues. CDR1 is SGDLS, CDR2 YYNGEE, per germline. The germline V and J ends were trimmed by 3 bases and 2 bases, with 11 bases remaining between them. The CDR3 region has the DNA TGTGCCAGCAGCGCCCCGGACGGACAAGAGACCCAGTACTTC. It translates to CASSAPDGQETQYF.

The rearrangement uses TRBV28 and TRBJ2-7; D may match TRBD1 or TRBD2 (6 bases each). The CDR3 totals 16 residues. V was trimmed by 5 bases and J by 0 bases, leaving 17 bases between them. The germline V gene has CDR1 MDHEN and CDR2 SYDVKM. The CDR3 reads CASSIGGRSVSYEQYF. CDR3 coding DNA: TGTGCCAGCAGTATCGGGGGCAGGTCGGTCTCCTACGAGCAGTACTTC.

In this sample, this clone turned up once. The chain employs TRBV19 and TRBJ1-1; weak D call: TRBD1 (5 bases). The CDR3 spans 14 residues. Trimming removed 8 bases at V and 3 bases at J, with 16 bases between. From germline, CDR1 is LNHDA and CDR2 SQIVND (reference sequence). The CDR3 DNA reads as TGTGCCAGTGGGGCAGGGAGGAGGCACACTGAAGCTTTCTTT. This encodes CASGAGRRHTEAFF.

V gene TRBV20-1 combines with J gene TRBJ2-7; 9 nucleotides line up with TRBD1. CDR3 length: 11 amino acids. With V trimmed by 3 bases and J by 11 bases, 5 bases remained unmatched. CDR1 and CDR2 (germline): DFQATT, SNEGSKA (reference sequence). This chain's CDR3 is CSASPRDREYF. The CDR3 DNA follows: TGCAGTGCTAGCCCCCGGGACAGGGAGTACTTC.

J is TRBJ1-3 and V is TRBV6-1; 8 bases match TRBD1. This CDR3 is 16 amino acids long. J was trimmed by 6 bases and V by 2 bases; bases with no gene match: 9. Germline assignment: CDR1 MNHNS and CDR2 SASEGT. CDR3 sequence (DNA): TGTGCCAGCAGTGAACCCTCTGGACAGGGAACAAACACCATATATTTT. This translates into CASSEPSGQGTNTIYF.

This sequence joins TRBV28 and TRBJ1-1; no reliable D call. The CDR3 runs to 15 residues. Germline V lookup: CDR1 MDHEN, CDR2 SYDVKM. Trimming cost V 6 bases and J 5 bases, with 19 bases left between them. CDR3 sequence reads: CASSRAGLRGTEAFF. CDR3 coding DNA: TGTGCCAGCAGCCGAGCGGGTCTCCGTGGGACTGAAGCTTTCTTT.

The rearrangement links TRBV10-3 to TRBJ2-5; D assignment may be TRBD1 or TRBD2 (5 bases each). Trimming took 0 bases from V and 5 from J, leaving 10 bases between them. Germline lookup yields CDR1 ENHRY and CDR2 SYGVKD. The CDR3 covers 14 residues. The CDR3 reads CAISESIGEETQYF. The DNA for the CDR3 is TGTGCCATCAGTGAGTCGATAGGGGAGGAGACCCAGTACTTC.

V usage is TRBV7-2 and J usage is TRBJ2-5; the D gene is possibly TRBD1 (5 bases). This CDR3 spans 14 amino acids. Germline lookup yields CDR1 SGHTA and CDR2 FQGNSA. Trimming stripped 9 bases from V and 1 base from J, with 15 bases between. CDR3 coding DNA: TGTGCCAGTAAGGGCAGGGTGGGCCAAGAGACCCAGTACTTC. It codes for CASKGRVGQETQYF.

The J gene is TRBJ2-5, the V gene TRBV2; D not certain. Germline CDR1 SNHLY, CDR2 FYNNEI. The ends were cut back, 8 bases at V and 1 base at J, with 5 bases in the middle. The CDR3 contains 11 residues. The CDR3 region is CASGRQETQYF. The CDR3 DNA follows: TGTGCCAGCGGCCGCCAAGAGACCCAGTACTTC.

The chain employs TRBV5-5 and TRBJ1-1; the D is unclear. The length of the CDR3 is 16 residues. The V end lost 0 bases, the J end lost 4 bases, and 16 bases lay between the germline ends. Germline assignment: CDR1 SGHKS and CDR2 YYEKEE (reference sequence). The CDR3: CASSLGARFFGTEAFF. The CDR3 region has the DNA TGTGCCAGCAGCTTGGGGGCACGGTTTTTCGGCACTGAAGCTTTCTTT.